This is a list of T cell receptor beta chains from one sample in a study of T cells after yellow fever vaccination. TCRdb redid the calling of the 5' RACE reads with MiXCR, one entry per CDR3 protein. The sample has a few hundred thousand distinct CDR3 sequences, less than 20% seen once. The source material was PBMCs, sampled about 5 days after the first yellow fever vaccination. The receptor set was obtained from a man younger than 30 who received the YFV17D yellow fever vaccine. Both conserved end residues are part of each CDR3. Each record gives: V gene, clone size, CDR3 protein. Expanded clones are given a class, and other clones once, few, many or no size at all.

>TRBV4-2|.
CASRGESTSYNEQFF
>TRBV6-5|many
CASSYVGGKTEAFF
>TRBV20-1|.
CSARDQLAKNIQYF
>TRBV12-3/TRBV12-4|.
CASRAGDRNTGELFF
>TRBV20-1|few
CSASGGGLDTGELFF
>TRBV2|once
CASSPEGDQPQHF
>TRBV25-1|.
CASSDTSGGSTEAFF
>TRBV5-1|.
CASSLEGTENEKLFF
>TRBV4-3|.
CASSKRALDRGSNYGYTF
>TRBV6-1|few
CASRGFHNSPLHF
>TRBV5-1|few
CASSVDSHTNEKLFF
>TRBV7-9|.
CASTTTGHNAEAFF
>TRBV5-5|few
CASSLGPGQGRRTEAFF
>TRBV19|.
CASSMELRTDTQYF
>TRBV12-3/TRBV12-4|.
CASRPSLSSGLNNEQFF
>TRBV4-3|.
CASSPILGTVNEQFF
>TRBV5-5|.
CASSLKGTPYNEQFF
>TRBV7-9|few
CASSLVEGAEQYF
>TRBV30|.
CAWSGQGDTQYF
>TRBV5-1|few
CASSLAPQDRANEQFF
>TRBV9|.
CASSVGEVTGELFF
>TRBV11-2|.
CASSGGGLGYF
>TRBV5-1|.
CASSFSPHEQYF
>TRBV12-3/TRBV12-4|few
CASSFAGTGVTGYTF
>TRBV7-9|few
CASSLVAGQYTGELFF
>TRBV14|few
CASSLGAPGSYGYTF
>TRBV3-1|.
CASCQVLVGPNTGELFF
>TRBV4-1|.
CASSLGWGGGSVAGELFF
>TRBV7-9|.
CASSPVGGYTF
>TRBV6-2/TRBV6-3|.
CASRHTRTTGELFF
>TRBV6-5|.
CASSYPLDRGPGNTIYF
>TRBV28|few
CASSLSGAGGRDEQFF
>TRBV7-2|.
CASSSPLSGANTGELFF
>TRBV20-1|few
CSAPPRTRNTEAFF
>TRBV5-4|.
CASSPTGGYTGELFF
>TRBV19|.
CASGQPNPFDEQFF
>TRBV11-2|few
CASSLGRTGGTYNEQFF
>TRBV7-9|.
CASSSFRDILDTIYF
>TRBV6-2/TRBV6-3|few
CASSYSGVNTGELFF